The entry that follows covers one T cell receptor beta chain sequence. Its antigen is currently not known. Given a much more abundant clone one base away, this may be a read error. The donors were included in the validation cohort of over a hundred subjects, a group kept apart from the roughly 670-subject first cohort. This sample is part of a study of cytomegalovirus exposure and HLA in healthy donors listed by TCRdb under 2017. In terms of the full investigation: A later analysis indicated that the 90 to 150 validation repertoires were generated on the platform also employed for the 666 repertoires of the first cohort. The study was designed to test whether signatures of past pathogen exposure could be identified by cataloging public T cell receptors. Along with the roughly 670-subject first cohort, a separate validation cohort of approximately 110 different subjects was used. To predict cytomegalovirus infection status, the study combined high-throughput TCR immunosequencing, statistical association of individual TCRs with disease status, and machine learning.

The germline V gene sets CDR1 to MRHNA and CDR2 to SNTAGT. The CDR3 sequence holds 14 residues, the cysteine and phenylalanine included. The kept DNA is CDR3 alone, 42 bases in frame from the first base. The germline ends are 7 bases apart after V is trimmed by 3 bases and J by 0 bases. What the study reported, not specific to this receptor: In vitro tests confirmed that a few of the cytomegalovirus-associated TCR beta chains recognize cytomegalovirus antigens. The study listed approximately 160 TCR beta chains as associated with cytomegalovirus. A later analysis had no HLA typing for the validation cohort, so co-occurrence there was scored across all 130 or so repertoires. A later analysis found that TCRs clustered in the first cohort also tended to co-occur in the 120 validation repertoires, with 94% of cluster scores above 0. It was suggested by the authors that the approach could potentially be generalized to other disease states and immunological phenotypes. The classifier was reported to diagnose cytomegalovirus status with high specificity and sensitivity in both the original cohort and the validation cohort. Most TCR sequences were observed very rarely across donors, whereas some public TCRs were present in many individuals.

The library was obtained by the immunoSEQ multiplex PCR assay. The original methods were these. A statistical classification framework was built to diagnose cytomegalovirus status from the catalog of TCR beta chain sequences. As stored in TCRdb, this immuneACCESS dataset retains in-frame rearrangements with V and J assigned. A fraction of the clones does not appear; measured against another copy, unresolved V genes explain less than half of the discrepancy, and the remainder lacks a known reason. V, J and clone size were drawn from that table, and D and trimming were deduced from the DNA. Present in this sample are about 140,000 clones, approximately 80% of which were seen just once. 25% to 30% of the sample is taken by the ten largest.

The chain is assembled from TRBV6-4 and TRBJ2-3, with TRBD1 as a weak D call on 6 bases. This receptor was obtained from a man younger than 45 in good health and CMV-seropositive. The sequenced sample consisted of PBMCs. Here is the DNA: TGTGCCAGCAGTGAGGGGGCTAGCACAGATACGCAGTATTTT. Its product reads: CASSEGASTDTQYF.